The 20 T cell receptor beta chains below all came from one sample that was sequenced in a study of cytomegalovirus exposure and HLA in healthy donors. Amplification used 60 Vbeta primers and 13 Jbeta primers. TCRdb's table, derived via immunoSEQ multiplex PCR, lists solely in-frame clones and lacks some. Altogether about 150,000 clones are present, 64% being singletons, with the ten largest covering less than 3.5%. The sample consisted of PBMCs. The receptors were gathered from a woman in her 30s in good health and CMV-seropositive.

The chain combines TRBV11-2 with TRBJ1-1; D perhaps matches TRBD1 (5 bases). The length of the CDR3 is 14 residues. Trimming left V 0 bases short and J 6 bases short, with 11 bases between. CDR1 is SGHAT, CDR2 FQNNGV, per germline. Here the CDR3 reads CASSLDPGDPEAFF. In DNA form, the CDR3 reads TGTGCCAGCAGCTTAGACCCGGGGGATCCTGAAGCTTTCTTT.

The V and J genes are TRBV15 and TRBJ1-4, with no clear D. This CDR3 has 14 residues. Germline-derived CDR1 and CDR2 are LNHNV and YYDKDF (reference sequence). V shed 2 bases and J shed 16 bases, with 20 bases lying between them. For the CDR3, the DNA is TGTGCCACCAGCAGAATGTCGGAGGCCTCACTGGAGTTTTTT. This sequence encodes CATSRMSEASLEFF.

The chain joins TRBV2 to TRBJ2-1; D gene unclear. V lost 7 bases and J lost 8, with 18 bases in between. The CDR3 is 14 amino acids. CDR1 SNHLY and CDR2 FYNNEI come from the germline V gene. CDR3: CASIFMPLADEQFF. The CDR3 DNA reads TGTGCCAGCATCTTCATGCCTTTGGCGGATGAGCAGTTCTTC.

V usage is TRBV30 and J usage is TRBJ1-1; possibly TRBD1 for D (5 bases). Trimming stripped 2 bases from V and 4 bases from J, with 14 bases between. The length of the CDR3 is 14 residues. Germline CDR1 reads GTSNPN; CDR2 reads SVGIG (reference sequence). The CDR3 sequence is CAWSWAGLGTEAFF. In DNA form, the CDR3 reads TGTGCCTGGAGTTGGGCAGGGTTGGGCACTGAAGCTTTCTTT.

This clone has only a few counts. This chain joins TRBV5-6 and TRBJ2-2, with D unclear. CDR3 length: 16 amino acids. The V end lost 1 base, the J end lost 1 base, and 11 bases lay between the germline ends. Looked up from germline, CDR1 is SGHDT and CDR2 is YYEEEE. The CDR3 nucleotides read TGTGCCAGCAGCTTGATTAGTTCTGGGAACACCGGGGAGCTGTTTTTT. Protein: CASSLISSGNTGELFF.

This rearrangement joins TRBV6-1 to TRBJ2-1; 8 nucleotides line up with TRBD2. The CDR3 runs to 17 residues. With 2 bases clipped from V and 8 bases from J, the junction kept 14 bases outside the gene matches. The germline CDR1 and CDR2 sequences are MNHNS and SASEGT. CDR3 coding DNA: TGTGCCAGCAGTGAACGACCTCTTAGCGGGATTAAGGATGAGCAGTTCTTC. Encoded protein: CASSERPLSGIKDEQFF.

V usage is TRBV30 and J usage is TRBJ2-7; maybe TRBD1 (5 bases). The germline V gene encodes CDR1 GTSNPN and CDR2 SVGIG (reference sequence). This CDR3 region has 13 residues. The germline V and J ends were trimmed by 5 bases and 4 bases, with 15 bases remaining between them. CDR3 DNA sequence: TGTGCCTGGGCGCTACTCAGGGATTACGAGCAGTACTTC. Its translation is CAWALLRDYEQYF.

A single count supports this clone. The chain uses TRBV6-1 and TRBJ2-7, with TRBD2 matching over 8 bases. The CDR3 length is 15 residues. Per the germline V gene, CDR1 is MNHNS and CDR2 is SASEGT. The V gene end was trimmed by 10 bases and the J gene end by 6 bases; junction bases not matched to a gene: 17. The CDR3 DNA reads TGTGCCACCGGGGAAGGCGGGACTAGGTATATCGAGCAGTACTTC. It yields the protein CATGEGGTRYIEQYF.

This rearrangement joins TRBV23-1 to TRBJ1-5; TRBD1 aligns across 9 bases. TRBV23-1 is filed as an ORF, its function uncertain. V shed 3 bases and J 8 bases; nucleotides not matched to a gene: 23. This CDR3 is 20 amino acids long. CDR3 sequence: CASSHQARRKGQGPYKPQHF. The CDR3 DNA is TGCGCCAGCAGTCACCAGGCCCGCCGGAAGGGACAGGGACCTTATAAGCCCCAGCATTTT.

This clone has just a few counts. This chain links TRBV7-8 with TRBJ1-5; TRBD1 aligns across 9 bases. This CDR3 is built from 17 residues. The germline gives CDR1 SGHVS, CDR2 FQNEAQ. The junction had 8 bases not matched to a gene; V was cut back by 5 bases and J by 0 bases. CDR3 bases: TGTGCCAGCAGCAGAGACAGGGGGGGATATAGCAATCAGCCCCAGCATTTT. It translates to CASSRDRGGYSNQPQHF. Supplemented by reference TRBV7-8 and TRBJ1-5, the full variable domain reads GAGVSQSPRYKVAKRGQDVALRCDPISGHVSLFWYQQALGQGPEFLTYFQNEAQLDKSGLPSDRFFAERPEGSVSTLKIQRTQQEDSAVYLCASSRDRGGYSNQPQHFGDGTRLSIL.

This clone turned up a few times. J is TRBJ1-6 and V is TRBV5-1, with D unclear. The CDR3 is 15 residues long. Between the trimmed V and J ends, which lost 0 bases and 10 bases, there was a span of 14 bases. Germline CDR1 and CDR2: SGHRS and YFSETQ. The CDR3 nucleotides read TGCGCCAGCAGCTTGGAAGAGGTCCGTGAGTCACCCCTCCACTTT. Protein: CASSLEEVRESPLHF.

The chain combines TRBV21-1 with TRBJ2-6; TRBD2, the table's D call, lacks a check against the DNA. TRBV21-1 is given as a pseudogene. There are 21 residues in the CDR3. The CDR3 nucleotides are TGTGCCAGCAGCCGCAAAAGGGGGCGGGCTAGCGGGGGCTATGCGGCCAACGTCCTGACTTTC. Its protein product is CASSRKRGRASGGYAANVLTF.

The chain is built from TRBV29-1 and TRBJ2-1; 9 nucleotides agree with TRBD2. V shed 3 bases, J shed 8 bases, and the junction held 5 bases outside the gene matches. CDR3 size: 13 residues. Germline V lookup: CDR1 SQVTM, CDR2 ANQGSEA. The CDR3 region is CSVETSGAYEQFF. The CDR3 bases are TGCAGCGTTGAGACTAGCGGCGCATATGAGCAGTTCTTC.

V is TRBV5-1 and J is TRBJ1-1; 9 bases line up with TRBD1. V lost 3 bases to trimming and J lost 5 bases; unmatched junction nucleotides: 11. This CDR3 spans 16 amino acids. In germline, CDR1 is SGHRS, CDR2 YFSETQ. CDR3 loop: CASSSWTGEAGTEAFF. CDR3 DNA sequence: TGCGCCAGCAGCTCCTGGACAGGGGAGGCGGGGACTGAAGCTTTCTTT. Full variable domain (rest looked up from reference TRBV5-1 and TRBJ1-1): KAGVTQTPRYLIKTRGQQVTLSCSPISGHRSVSWYQQTPGQGLQFLFEYFSETQRNKGNFPGRFSGRQFSNSRSEMNVSTLELGDSALYLCASSSWTGEAGTEAFFGQGTRLTVV.

The genes are TRBV7-9 and TRBJ1-2; TRBD1 might be the D (5 bases). Germline assignment: CDR1 SEHNR and CDR2 FQNEAQ (reference sequence). Trimming removed 5 bases from V and 4 bases from J, with 17 bases in between. The CDR3 extends over 15 amino acids. CDR3 sequence (DNA): TGTGCCAGCAGCCCCGTCCAGGGCCGACCCTATGGCTACACCTTC. It encodes CASSPVQGRPYGYTF. Full variable domain (rest looked up from reference TRBV7-9 and TRBJ1-2): DTGVSQNPRHKITKRGQNVTFRCDPISEHNRLYWYRQTLGQGPEFLTYFQNEAQLEKSRLLSDRFSAERPKGSFSTLEIQRTEQGDSAMYLCASSPVQGRPYGYTFGSGTRLTVV.

This clone was seen a few times. The chain combines TRBV5-8 with TRBJ2-3; D call uncertain. The length of the CDR3 is 14 residues. V was shortened by 6 bases and J by 2 bases, with 13 bases between the two germline ends. Germline V lookup: CDR1 SGHTS, CDR2 YDEGEE. The chain's CDR3 is CASTPEVLTDTQYF. The CDR3 nucleotides are TGTGCCAGCACTCCCGAGGTCCTCACAGATACGCAGTATTTT.

The chain uses TRBV4-1 and TRBJ2-7, with 7 bases aligning to TRBD2. V shed 4 bases, J shed 2 bases, and the junction held 14 bases outside the gene matches. The V gene's germline CDR1 is MGHRA and CDR2 YSYEKL. The CDR3 extends over 17 amino acids. The CDR3, as DNA: TGCGCCAGCAGCCTCGCACCTATGAGGACTAGGACCTACGAGCAGTACTTC. Amino acid sequence: CASSLAPMRTRTYEQYF.

This clone has only a few counts. The chain is built from TRBV6-1 and TRBJ1-1; 7 bases align to TRBD1. The CDR3 extends over 14 amino acids. With V trimmed by 3 bases and J by 7 bases, 8 bases remained unmatched. Per germline, CDR1 MNHNS and CDR2 SASEGT. Here the CDR3 DNA reads TGTGCCAGCAGTGAGCCCAGGGGGGTCGATGAAGCTTTCTTT. Its translation: CASSEPRGVDEAFF.

J is TRBJ1-1 and V is TRBV5-1, with a possible D match to TRBD1 (6 bases). The V and J ends lost 4 bases and 0 bases respectively, with 13 bases between them. Germline V gene data show CDR1 as SGHRS and CDR2 as YFSETQ. CDR3 length equals 15 residues. CDR3 DNA: TGCGCCAGCAGCCGATTCGACAGGCTGAACACTGAAGCTTTCTTT. Protein sequence: CASSRFDRLNTEAFF. Variable domain in full (rest from reference TRBV5-1 and TRBJ1-1): KAGVTQTPRYLIKTRGQQVTLSCSPISGHRSVSWYQQTPGQGLQFLFEYFSETQRNKGNFPGRFSGRQFSNSRSEMNVSTLELGDSALYLCASSRFDRLNTEAFFGQGTRLTVV.

This clone was observed once. V gene TRBV10-1 combines with J gene TRBJ1-2, with no clear D. The CDR3 loop spans 13 amino acids. Trimming removed 6 bases at V and 2 bases at J, with 10 bases between. Germline V gene sequence: CDR1 WNHNN, CDR2 SYGVQD (reference sequence). For the CDR3, the DNA is TGCGCCAGCAGCCTTGACATGAACTATGGCTACACCTTC. It yields the protein CASSLDMNYGYTF.